Each of the 16 T cell receptor beta chains below was sequenced from the same sample in a study of blood T cells in healthy people across ages (dated by TCRdb to 2014 to 2015). Preparation of the library involved 5' RACE. The reads were generated on an Illumina HiSeq 2500. The second PCR ran for about 6 to 11 cycles and used a J-beta primer mix along with a sample-barcoded 5' primer. Using fastp at Q25 and MiXCR, TCRdb reprocessed the public reads and kept productive beta chains. Rows are unified per CDR3 protein, each entry keeping the most common DNA and genes. This sample gives about 1.4 million distinct CDR3 sequences in total; around 59% of them show up just once. The top ten hold approximately 7% of the sample. What was sequenced was blood. Every receptor here comes from a young man in good health.

The chain is built from TRBV4-1 and TRBJ1-6, with a weak D call TRBD1 (6 bases). V was clipped by 0 bases and J by 1 base, with 16 bases between them. The CDR3 is 19 amino acids. CDR1 MGHRA and CDR2 YSYEKL come from the germline V gene. The DNA for the CDR3 is TGCGCCAGCAGCCAAGAATCGGGCAGGGGATGGTCCTATAATTCACCCCTCCACTTT. It yields the protein CASSQESGRGWSYNSPLHF.

The genes are TRBV4-1 and TRBJ2-3, with TRBD2 identical over 10 bases. With 0 bases clipped from V and 3 bases from J, the junction kept 9 bases outside the gene matches. This CDR3 region has 18 residues. CDR1 MGHRA and CDR2 YSYEKL come from the germline V gene. The CDR3 is CASSQEVSTSGVTDTQYF. The CDR3 DNA reads TGCGCCAGCAGCCAAGAGGTCTCCACTAGCGGGGTGACAGATACGCAGTATTTT.

The chain couples TRBV12-3 or TRBV12-4 to TRBJ2-3, with 13 nucleotides matching TRBD2. This CDR3 has 20 residues. The J segment lost 2 bases and the V segment lost 5 bases, leaving 16 bases of the junction unmatched. In nucleotides, the CDR3 is TGTGCCAGCAGTCCTGGACTAGCGGGGGCCTCCCAAGAAATCACAGATACGCAGTATTTT. Its translation is CASSPGLAGASQEITDTQYF.

On this clonotype: One end of the junction varies from germline; a read error may be responsible. The V and J genes are TRBV7-7 and TRBJ2-3, with D possibly matching TRBD1 (6 bases). The CDR3 covers 18 residues. Germline CDR1 and CDR2: SSHAT and FNYEAQ (reference sequence). CDR3 in DNA: TGTGCTAGCAGCTTTTCGGACAGCAAACAAACTAGCACAGATACGCAGTATTTT. Its translation: CASSFSDSKQTSTDTQYF.

This clonotype has a single count. This sequence joins TRBV29-1 and TRBJ1-1, with 11 positions matching TRBD1. The CDR3 extends over 12 amino acids. In germline, CDR1 is SQVTM, CDR2 ANQGSEA. The ends lost 7 bases at V and 6 bases at J; junction bases unmatched: 4. CDR3 in amino acids: CSELGQGAEAFF. As DNA, the CDR3 is TGCAGCGAACTGGGACAGGGGGCTGAAGCTTTCTTT. The full variable domain, its missing parts supplied by reference TRBV29-1 and TRBJ1-1, is SAVISQKPSRDICQRGTSLTIQCQVDSQVTMMFWYRQQPGQSLTLIATANQGSEATYESGFVIDKFPISRPNLTFSTLTVSNMSPEDSSIYLCSELGQGAEAFFGQGTRLTVV.

The chain is built from TRBV10-3 and TRBJ2-5; 13 bases line up with TRBD2. Unmatched junction bases numbered 14, after V lost 2 bases and J lost 11 bases. This CDR3 has 17 amino acids. CDR1 ENHRY and CDR2 SYGVKD come from the germline V gene. The CDR3 here is CAISERTSGGPRDEQYF. The CDR3 DNA is TGTGCCATCAGTGAGAGGACTAGCGGGGGTCCTAGGGATGAGCAGTACTTC.

This clonotype appeared a few times. The chain links TRBV6-6 to TRBJ1-1, with D perhaps matching TRBD1 (5 bases). Trimming removed 5 bases at V and 1 base at J, with 14 bases between. CDR3 length equals 15 residues. Germline V gene lookup returns CDR1 MNHNY and CDR2 SVGAGI (reference sequence). This CDR3 reads CASSTPGRENTEAFF. CDR3 in DNA: TGTGCCAGCAGTACCCCGGGGCGGGAGAACACTGAAGCTTTCTTT.

Points on this clonotype: One end of the junction is discordant with germline, which a read error may explain. The genes are TRBV6-2 or TRBV6-3 and TRBJ2-1, with TRBD2 identical over 11 bases. CDR3 size: 18 residues. CDR1 is MNHEY, CDR2 SVGEGT, per germline. In DNA, the CDR3 is TGTGCCAGCAGTTATTGGTTTGGCCTAGCGGGGGGCTACAATGAGCAGGTCTTC. This translates into CASSYWFGLAGGYNEQVF.

This chain links TRBV28 with TRBJ1-6; D ambiguous. V was trimmed by 3 bases and J by 8 bases, leaving 8 bases between them. Germline CDR1 and CDR2: MDHEN and SYDVKM. This CDR3 is 13 amino acids long. For the CDR3, the DNA is TGTGCCAGCAGTTTTAGGACGGATTCACCCCTCCACTTT. It encodes CASSFRTDSPLHF.

The chain combines TRBV9 with TRBJ2-3; tentatively, D is TRBD1 (5 bases). Trimming pared 0 bases from V and 1 base from J, leaving 15 bases between. CDR1 and CDR2 (germline): SGDLS, YYNGEE. CDR3 length: 17 residues. The CDR3 bases are TGTGCCAGCAGCGTAGACTCCAGGGTGATGGGCACAGATACGCAGTATTTT. It is translated as CASSVDSRVMGTDTQYF.

This clonotype was seen a few times. The chain couples TRBV25-1 to TRBJ2-7, with TRBD2 matching 11 bases. Germline CDR1 is MGHDK and CDR2 is SYGVNS. V was clipped by 8 bases and J by 5 bases; unmatched bases: 11. This CDR3 is 15 amino acids long. The CDR3 DNA sequence: TGTGCCAGCTGCCGACTAGCGGGATTTGTGGACGAGCAGTACTTC. Translation: CASCRLAGFVDEQYF.

The V gene is TRBV12-3 or TRBV12-4, the J gene TRBJ1-1; D remains ambiguous. Trimming took off 4 bases at V and 2 bases at J, with 8 bases between the two ends. This CDR3 is 13 amino acids long. As DNA, the CDR3 is TGTGCCAGCAGTTGGGAAATAAACACTGAAGCTTTCTTT. Amino acid sequence: CASSWEINTEAFF.

This chain uses TRBV27 with TRBJ2-7; 7 bases line up with TRBD1. Unmatched junction bases numbered 10, after V lost 3 bases and J lost 2 bases. The CDR3 covers 16 residues. Germline assignment: CDR1 MNHEY and CDR2 SMNVEV (reference sequence). The CDR3 DNA reads as TGTGCCAGCAGTTTTGATTATGTCGACAGGGCCTACGAGCAGTACTTC. Protein product: CASSFDYVDRAYEQYF.

This clonotype came up a few times. This chain joins TRBV6-6 and TRBJ2-7, with 7 bases aligning to TRBD1. Germline loops: CDR1 MNHNY, CDR2 SVGAGI (reference sequence). The length of the CDR3 is 14 residues. The V segment lost 5 bases and the J segment 5 bases; nucleotides outside the gene matches: 9. The CDR3 nucleotides are TGTGCCAGCAGTAGTACAGGGGTTTCCCACGAGCAGTACTTC. Amino acids: CASSSTGVSHEQYF.

Note on this clonotype: A read error may produce the germline difference seen at one junction end. The chain is built from TRBV6-2 or TRBV6-3 and TRBJ2-3, with D hard to call. Germline loops: CDR1 MNHEY, CDR2 SVGEGT. The CDR3 has 13 amino acids. The DNA of the CDR3 is TGTGCCAGCAGGGGCGGATTTACAGACACGCAGTATTTT. This sequence encodes CASRGGFTDTQYF.

The chain couples TRBV7-2 to TRBJ1-2, with D possibly matching TRBD1 (6 bases). The V gene's germline CDR1 is SGHTA and CDR2 FQGNSA. The CDR3 totals 17 residues. V was shortened by 5 bases and J by 5 bases, with 24 bases between the two germline ends. CDR3 sequence (DNA): TGTGCCAGCAGCCCCCCCGGGAGCGACAGGTTCCCATATGGCTACACCTTC. It is translated as CASSPPGSDRFPYGYTF.